These T cell receptor beta chains were read from a single sample in a study of blood T cell repertoires in COVID-19. Only in-frame clones appear in the TCRdb table, and some are missing; sequencing was by immunoSEQ multiplex PCR. The repertoire holds more than 25,000 clones, with approximately 80% as singletons. The specimen was peripheral blood. Source of these receptors: a human donor in a cohort sampled during active COVID-19. Both conserved end residues are part of each CDR3. Each record gives: D gene, clone size, CDR3 length, V gene, J gene, CDR3 protein, CDR3 DNA. A D gene is named only where the DNA matches it firmly. The size of a clone is reported for some rows only, either as once, few or many, or as a class for expanded clones.

TRBD1	-	16	TRBV5-1	TRBJ2-2	CASSYGQGANTGELFF	TGCGCCAGCAGCTACGGACAGGGGGCGAACACCGGGGAGCTGTTTTTT
-	medium-sized	12	TRBV29-1	TRBJ1-3	CSVNPEGNTIYF	TGCAGCGTTAACCCAGAAGGAAACACCATATATTTT
TRBD2	-	14	TRBV6-2/TRBV6-3	TRBJ2-5	CASSLAGGLGTQYF	TGTGCCAGCAGCTTAGCGGGGGGGCTTGGGACCCAGTACTTC
-	-	14	TRBV7-9	TRBJ1-1	CASSPSGANTEAFF	TGTGCCAGCAGCCCCTCGGGAGCGAACACTGAAGCTTTCTTT
-	-	13	TRBV12-3/TRBV12-4	TRBJ2-7	CASSLLQGYEQYF	TGTGCCAGCAGCCTCCTGCAGGGCTACGAGCAGTACTTC
-	-	12	TRBV12-3/TRBV12-4	TRBJ2-1	CASSRLRNEQFF	TGTGCCAGCAGTCGTTTGAGGAATGAGCAGTTCTTC
-	few	15	TRBV7-3	TRBJ2-7	CASSLVAGGSYEQYF	TGTGCCAGCAGCTTAGTGGCAGGGGGGTCCTACGAGCAGTACTTC
TRBD1	-	17	TRBV7-2	TRBJ1-6	CASSLFYTGGGSSPLHF	TGTGCCAGCAGCTTATTTTATACAGGGGGGGGATCTTCACCCCTCCACTTT
-	few	14	TRBV30	TRBJ2-5	CAWSASTSSETQYF	TGTGCCTGGAGTGCCTCGACTAGTTCAGAGACCCAGTACTTC
TRBD2	-	17	TRBV7-9	TRBJ2-1	CASSLGVSGGAYNEQFF	TGTGCCAGCAGCTTAGGAGTAAGCGGGGGGGCCTACAATGAGCAGTTCTTC
-	-	15	TRBV7-2	TRBJ2-3	CASSLGLDQVDTQYF	TGTGCCAGCAGCTTAGGGCTGGATCAGGTAGATACGCAGTATTTT
-	-	15	TRBV29-1	TRBJ1-6	CSVSDAGGVNSPLHF	TGCAGCGTCTCCGACGCGGGGGGAGTTAATTCACCCCTCCACTTT
TRBD1	-	14	TRBV7-9	TRBJ2-5	CASSLTGVQETQYF	TGTGCCAGCAGCTTAACAGGGGTCCAAGAGACCCAGTACTTC
-	-	14	TRBV7-2	TRBJ2-7	CASSLLASTYEQYF	TGTGCCAGCAGCTTACTAGCGTCGACCTACGAGCAGTACTTC
-	-	16	TRBV4-3	TRBJ2-1	CASSQGSVSSYNEQFF	TGCGCCAGCAGCCAAGGATCCGTTAGCTCCTACAATGAGCAGTTCTTC
TRBD1	-	17	TRBV5-1	TRBJ2-3	CASSRARQGNFPDTQYF	TGCGCCAGCAGCCGAGCCAGACAGGGTAATTTTCCAGATACGCAGTATTTT
TRBD1	-	15	TRBV4-3	TRBJ2-1	CASSQFGTGVNEQFF	TGCGCCAGCAGCCAATTTGGGACAGGGGTGAATGAGCAGTTCTTC
TRBD1	once	16	TRBV11-3	TRBJ2-1	CASSLGRGWSYNEQFF	TGTGCCAGCAGCTTGGGCAGGGGGTGGTCCTACAATGAGCAGTTCTTC
TRBD2	-	16	TRBV18	TRBJ2-7	CASSPTLAGGRYEQYF	TGTGCCAGCTCACCAACCCTAGCGGGGGGGCGCTACGAGCAGTACTTC
-	-	15	TRBV5-8	TRBJ1-4	CASSPENLWREKLFF	TGTGCCAGCAGCCCGGAAAACCTGTGGAGGGAAAAACTGTTTTTT
-	-	14	TRBV18	TRBJ2-3	CASSPMGAYDTQYF	TGTGCCAGCTCACCAATGGGGGCTTATGATACGCAGTATTTT
TRBD2	few	14	TRBV14	TRBJ2-5	CASSRQTSLETQYF	TGTGCCAGCAGCCGACAGACTAGCCTCGAGACCCAGTACTTC
-	-	19	TRBV21-1	TRBJ2-3	CASSRLFREYRVSTDTQYF	TGTGCCAGCAGCAGGCTTTTCCGGGAGTACAGAGTTAGCACAGATACGCAGTATTTT
TRBD1	-	13	TRBV3-1/TRBV3-2	TRBJ1-5	CASGGQGHQPQHF	TGTGCCAGCGGGGGACAGGGCCATCAGCCCCAGCATTTT
-	-	17	TRBV4-1	TRBJ1-2	CASSPPRGSGVDYGYTF	TGCGCCAGCAGCCCCCCCCGGGGGTCCGGGGTGGACTATGGCTACACCTTC